The 30 T cell receptor beta chains below were found in one sample sequenced in a study of Ad26.COV2.S vaccination and SARS-CoV-2 variants. Assay used: immunoSEQ multiplex PCR; TCRdb lists only in-frame clones, some missing. The sample has fewer than 400,000 clones, under 90% seen once. Treatment described: around 19 received Ad26.COV2.S at low or high dose, single or two shots; 5 received placebo; per-sample allocation not given. Collection of samples fell on day 63 after the first vaccine or placebo injection. Sequencing used peripheral blood, obtained in a trial of Ad26.COV2.S vaccine versus placebo. Receptors originate from a person between 18 and 60 years old who received the Ad26.COV2.S COVID-19 vaccine or a placebo.

V usage is TRBV2 and J usage is TRBJ2-3; 7 nucleotides align to TRBD1. Germline-derived CDR1 and CDR2 are SNHLY and FYNNEI. The CDR3 totals 17 residues. V lost 4 bases to trimming and J lost 2 bases; unmatched junction nucleotides: 12. This chain's CDR3 is CASSGLLGDSPTDTQYF. CDR3 in DNA: TGTGCCAGCAGTGGCCTCCTAGGGGACAGCCCCACAGATACGCAGTATTTT. The full variable domain, in which reference TRBV2 and TRBJ2-3 provide the parts outside the CDR3, is EPEVTQTPSHQVTQMGQEVILRCVPISNHLYFYWYRQILGQKVEFLVSFYNNEISEKSEIFDDQFSVERPDGSNFTLKIRSTKLEDSAMYFCASSGLLGDSPTDTQYFGPGTRLTVL.

This rearrangement joins TRBV7-8 to TRBJ1-1; no firm D call. CDR1 and CDR2 from the germline V gene are SGHVS and FQNEAQ. V was shortened by 5 bases and J by 2 bases, with 12 bases between the two germline ends. This CDR3 comprises 14 residues. CDR3: CASSKQSPNTEAFF. Here the CDR3 DNA reads TGTGCCAGCAGCAAACAGTCTCCTAACACTGAAGCTTTCTTT.

This chain links TRBV6-2 or TRBV6-3 with TRBJ1-1; D unresolved. V was clipped by 2 bases and J by 1 base, with 11 bases between them. Germline CDR1 MNHEY, CDR2 SVGEGT. The CDR3 length is 15 residues. The CDR3: CASSYVNRANTEAFF. The CDR3 bases are TGTGCCAGCAGTTACGTCAACAGAGCGAACACTGAAGCTTTCTTT.

The V gene is TRBV5-8, the J gene TRBJ1-6, with D possibly being TRBD1 (5 bases). CDR3 length: 16 amino acids. V dropped 3 bases and J dropped 9 bases, with 19 bases sitting between them. CDR1 and CDR2 from the germline V gene are SGHTS and YDEGEE. In nucleotides, the CDR3 is TGTGCCAGCAGCTGGGGGTCAGGCTTAAAGGGTTCACCCCTCCACTTT. Amino acids: CASSWGSGLKGSPLHF.

This CDR3 reads CASSPRQGIYGYTF. Here the CDR3 DNA reads TGTGCCAGCAGCCCAAGACAGGGGATCTATGGCTACACCTTC. V is TRBV11-3 and J is TRBJ1-2; 8 bases align to TRBD1. Germline V gene sequence: CDR1 SGHNT, CDR2 YENEEA. There are 14 residues in the CDR3. V shed 5 bases and J 4 bases; nucleotides not matched to a gene: 6.

This clone was observed a few times. The chain employs TRBV5-1 and TRBJ2-2; D ambiguous. Germline CDR1 SGHRS, CDR2 YFSETQ. The CDR3 is made up of 13 amino acids. The V and J ends lost 5 bases and 1 base respectively, with 6 bases between them. The CDR3 nucleotides are TGCGCCAGCAGATGGGGGAACACCGGGGAGCTGTTTTTT. It translates to CASRWGNTGELFF.

J is TRBJ1-5 and V is TRBV10-3; 10 nucleotides align to TRBD1. Germline-derived CDR1 and CDR2 are ENHRY and SYGVKD. The V gene end was trimmed by 5 bases and the J gene end by 0 bases; junction bases not matched to a gene: 4. The CDR3 has 16 amino acids. The CDR3 coding sequence is TGTGCCATCAGTTCCGGGACAGGGGATAGCAATCAGCCCCAGCATTTT. Its protein is CAISSGTGDSNQPQHF.

This chain connects TRBV4-1 to TRBJ1-2; D call uncertain. The CDR3 spans 16 residues. V lost 2 bases and J lost 2, with 15 bases in between. The germline CDR1 and CDR2 sequences are MGHRA and YSYEKL. For the CDR3, the DNA is TGCGCCAGCAGCCAACCCCCGGGTGGCGGGAACTATGGCTACACCTTC. It specifies CASSQPPGGGNYGYTF.

This clone has more than one count but fewer than ten. The chain uses TRBV2 and TRBJ1-2; 8 bases align to TRBD1. There are 12 residues in the CDR3. Germline assignment: CDR1 SNHLY and CDR2 FYNNEI. J lost 9 bases, V lost 4 bases, and 4 bases had no gene match. Here the CDR3 DNA reads TGTGCCAGCAGTGCAGACAGGGGTAGCTACACCTTC. Protein product: CASSADRGSYTF.

The chain links TRBV10-1 to TRBJ2-1; a possible D gene is TRBD2 (5 bases). V was clipped by 2 bases and J by 8 bases, with 7 bases between them. Germline V gives CDR1 WNHNN, CDR2 SYGVQD (reference sequence). The CDR3 contains 12 residues. The CDR3 reads CASSETSYEQFF. CDR3 nucleotide sequence: TGCGCCAGCAGTGAGACTAGTTATGAGCAGTTCTTC.

The chain's CDR3 is CASSSPGFSSGQFF. The CDR3 DNA sequence: TGTGCCAGCAGCTCCCCAGGGTTTTCTTCGGGGCAGTTCTTC. The rearrangement uses TRBV7-2 and TRBJ2-1, with TRBD1 as a possible D gene (5 bases). This CDR3 spans 14 amino acids. CDR1 and CDR2 (germline): SGHTA, FQGNSA. Trimming left V 4 bases short and J 12 bases short, with 19 bases between.

The chain uses TRBV5-4 and TRBJ1-1; possibly TRBD1 for D (6 bases). V was pared by 3 bases and J by 11 bases, with 20 bases between. This CDR3 spans 14 amino acids. Per the germline V gene, CDR1 is SGHNT and CDR2 is YYREEE (reference sequence). The CDR3 sequence: CASSSAGGRTGAFF. The CDR3 DNA sequence: TGTGCCAGCAGCTCGGCCGGGGGGCGCACTGGTGCTTTCTTT.

V and J are TRBV5-4 and TRBJ2-5; 7 nucleotides match TRBD1. The CDR3 is 17 residues long. Germline V lookup: CDR1 SGHNT, CDR2 YYREEE (reference sequence). V shed 4 bases and J 1 base; nucleotides not matched to a gene: 13. The CDR3 DNA reads as TGTGCCAGCAGCCCAGACTTAAGCAGGGGGTTCCAAGAGACCCAGTACTTC. Protein product: CASSPDLSRGFQETQYF.

The chain recombines TRBV28 with TRBJ1-1; 9 bases fit TRBD1. This CDR3 spans 14 amino acids. In germline, CDR1 is MDHEN, CDR2 SYDVKM. V gave up 5 bases and J gave up 10 bases; unmatched junction bases: 11. DNA of the CDR3: TGTGCCAGCAGTCCACACCGGGACAGGGTCGTAGCTTTCTTT. Its translation is CASSPHRDRVVAFF.

The chain carries TRBV13 and TRBJ1-2; D call uncertain. This CDR3 spans 14 amino acids. The germline V gene has CDR1 PRHDT and CDR2 FYEKMQ (reference sequence). The ends were cut back, 6 bases at V and 2 bases at J, with 13 bases in the middle. For the CDR3, the DNA is TGTGCCAGCAGGAGGGCGGGCAGCAACTATGGCTACACCTTC. Protein product: CASRRAGSNYGYTF.

This chain joins TRBV4-1 and TRBJ2-5, with TRBD2 matching over 12 bases. Trimming at V came to 1 base and at J to 5 bases, leaving 8 bases not matched to a gene. There are 17 residues in the CDR3. Germline V gene lookup returns CDR1 MGHRA and CDR2 YSYEKL. CDR3 loop: CASSQGAWLAGGETQYF. CDR3 DNA sequence: TGCGCCAGCAGCCAAGGAGCATGGCTAGCGGGAGGGGAGACCCAGTACTTC.

The chain employs TRBV5-1 and TRBJ2-3, with unresolved D. The CDR3 is made up of 13 amino acids. V lost 4 bases and J lost 1, with 7 bases in between. Germline V gene lookup returns CDR1 SGHRS and CDR2 YFSETQ. The CDR3 sequence is CASSALGTDTQYF. The CDR3 DNA reads TGCGCCAGCAGCGCGCTTGGCACAGATACGCAGTATTTT.

This clone has a single count. The rearrangement uses TRBV29-1 and TRBJ2-1; D is possibly TRBD1 (6 bases). Trimming removed 6 bases at V and 8 bases at J, with 14 bases between. The CDR3 covers 12 residues. Germline assignment: CDR1 SQVTM and CDR2 ANQGSEA. CDR3 coding DNA: TGCAGCGTCTACACAGGGTTCGATGAGCAGTTCTTC. Protein sequence: CSVYTGFDEQFF.

The chain's CDR3 is CASSQTLAGGIDTQYF. The CDR3 DNA follows: TGTGCCAGCAGCCAGACACTAGCGGGGGGAATAGATACGCAGTATTTT. This chain links TRBV4-2 with TRBJ2-3, with 12 nucleotides matching TRBD2. Germline V gene data show CDR1 as LGHNA and CDR2 as YNFKEQ. This CDR3 spans 16 amino acids. V gave up 3 bases and J gave up 5 bases; unmatched junction bases: 6.

This clone was counted once. The CDR3 loop is CASSEYGEANYGYTF. The CDR3 region has the DNA TGTGCCAGCAGTGAATACGGAGAAGCTAACTATGGCTACACCTTC. The rearrangement joins TRBV25-1 to TRBJ1-2; no definite D call. The germline CDR1 and CDR2 sequences are MGHDK and SYGVNS. V gave up 0 bases and J gave up 0 bases, with 8 bases separating them. This CDR3 region has 15 residues.

The chain combines TRBV5-6 with TRBJ1-6, with D uncertain. Trimming took 0 bases from V and 4 from J, leaving 8 bases between them. This CDR3 comprises 15 residues. Germline V gives CDR1 SGHDT, CDR2 YYEEEE. The CDR3 coding sequence is TGTGCCAGCAGCTTGGCCGGCGATTATAATTCACCCCTCCACTTT. It codes for CASSLAGDYNSPLHF.

The V gene is TRBV2, the J gene TRBJ1-2; TRBD1 matches at 9 bases. From germline, CDR1 is SNHLY and CDR2 FYNNEI. CDR3 length: 12 residues. Trimming at V came to 4 bases and at J to 6 bases, leaving 0 bases not matched to a gene. CDR3 sequence (DNA): TGTGCCAGCAGTGGGACAGGGGATGGCTACACCTTC. It encodes CASSGTGDGYTF.

The rearrangement links TRBV4-3 to TRBJ1-6; D is undetermined. Trimming left V 0 bases short and J 3 bases short, with 15 bases between. Looked up from germline, CDR1 is LGHNA and CDR2 is YSLEER. The CDR3 is 18 residues long. The CDR3 protein is CASSQDREGLVYNSPLHF. DNA for the CDR3: TGCGCCAGCAGCCAAGATCGGGAGGGTTTGGTCTATAATTCACCCCTCCACTTT.

This clone was seen more than once but under ten times. This sequence joins TRBV19 and TRBJ2-6; D is uncertain. This CDR3 region has 15 residues. Between the trimmed V and J ends, which lost 2 bases and 0 bases, there was a span of 5 bases. The germline V gene has CDR1 LNHDA and CDR2 SQIVND (reference sequence). CDR3 DNA sequence: TGTGCCAGTAGTATACAGAGCTCTGGGGCCAACGTCCTGACTTTC. As protein: CASSIQSSGANVLTF.

The CDR3 region has the DNA TGTGCCACCAGTGAACCCGGGACAAACAATGAGCAGTTCTTC. Its translation is CATSEPGTNNEQFF. This chain uses TRBV24-1 with TRBJ2-1, with a possible D match to TRBD1 (6 bases). CDR3 length: 14 residues. CDR1 is KGHDR and CDR2 is SFDVKD in the germline V gene. Trimming shortened V by 4 bases and J by 5 bases, and 11 bases separated the two germline ends.

This chain connects TRBV4-1 to TRBJ2-3; D remains ambiguous. The CDR3 runs to 14 residues. Looked up from germline, CDR1 is MGHRA and CDR2 is YSYEKL. Trimming cost V 3 bases and J 1 base, with 8 bases left between them. The CDR3 region has the DNA TGCGCCAGCAGCCAGGGTTGGGGCACAGATACGCAGTATTTT. This sequence encodes CASSQGWGTDTQYF.

This clone appeared a single time. The rearrangement links TRBV7-9 to TRBJ1-1; D is possibly TRBD1 (5 bases). This CDR3 has 14 residues. CDR1 SEHNR and CDR2 FQNEAQ come from the germline V gene (reference sequence). Trimming removed 4 bases from V and 4 bases from J, with 13 bases in between. CDR3 bases: TGTGCCAGCAGCTCACCAGGGCAGGGCACTGAAGCTTTCTTT. Translated: CASSSPGQGTEAFF.

This chain uses TRBV4-3 with TRBJ2-2; 9 positions match TRBD2. This CDR3 contains 18 residues. Germline CDR1 LGHNA, CDR2 YSLEER. Germline trimming cut 1 base from V and 1 base from J; bases unmatched to any gene: 7. The CDR3 DNA follows: TGCGCCAGCAGCCAAGGCCCTAGCGGGGCGCAGAACACCGGGGAGCTGTTTTTT. Its translation is CASSQGPSGAQNTGELFF.

This clone was counted once. The V and J genes are TRBV13 and TRBJ1-4, with a weak D call TRBD1 (5 bases). CDR3 length equals 14 residues. The V gene's germline CDR1 is PRHDT and CDR2 FYEKMQ (reference sequence). Deletions cut 5 bases from V and 2 bases from J, with 9 bases between. The CDR3 here is CASSPGLTNEKLFF. The CDR3 nucleotides read TGTGCCAGCAGCCCAGGGTTGACTAATGAAAAACTGTTTTTT.

The chain employs TRBV4-1 and TRBJ2-2, with 8 bases aligning to TRBD1. Germline V gene sequence: CDR1 MGHRA, CDR2 YSYEKL. V was pared by 1 base and J by 5 bases, with 3 bases of the junction left unmatched. CDR3 length equals 15 residues. CDR3 DNA: TGCGCCAGCAGCCAAGCAGGGGGCAGGACCGGGGAGCTGTTTTTT. This sequence encodes CASSQAGGRTGELFF.